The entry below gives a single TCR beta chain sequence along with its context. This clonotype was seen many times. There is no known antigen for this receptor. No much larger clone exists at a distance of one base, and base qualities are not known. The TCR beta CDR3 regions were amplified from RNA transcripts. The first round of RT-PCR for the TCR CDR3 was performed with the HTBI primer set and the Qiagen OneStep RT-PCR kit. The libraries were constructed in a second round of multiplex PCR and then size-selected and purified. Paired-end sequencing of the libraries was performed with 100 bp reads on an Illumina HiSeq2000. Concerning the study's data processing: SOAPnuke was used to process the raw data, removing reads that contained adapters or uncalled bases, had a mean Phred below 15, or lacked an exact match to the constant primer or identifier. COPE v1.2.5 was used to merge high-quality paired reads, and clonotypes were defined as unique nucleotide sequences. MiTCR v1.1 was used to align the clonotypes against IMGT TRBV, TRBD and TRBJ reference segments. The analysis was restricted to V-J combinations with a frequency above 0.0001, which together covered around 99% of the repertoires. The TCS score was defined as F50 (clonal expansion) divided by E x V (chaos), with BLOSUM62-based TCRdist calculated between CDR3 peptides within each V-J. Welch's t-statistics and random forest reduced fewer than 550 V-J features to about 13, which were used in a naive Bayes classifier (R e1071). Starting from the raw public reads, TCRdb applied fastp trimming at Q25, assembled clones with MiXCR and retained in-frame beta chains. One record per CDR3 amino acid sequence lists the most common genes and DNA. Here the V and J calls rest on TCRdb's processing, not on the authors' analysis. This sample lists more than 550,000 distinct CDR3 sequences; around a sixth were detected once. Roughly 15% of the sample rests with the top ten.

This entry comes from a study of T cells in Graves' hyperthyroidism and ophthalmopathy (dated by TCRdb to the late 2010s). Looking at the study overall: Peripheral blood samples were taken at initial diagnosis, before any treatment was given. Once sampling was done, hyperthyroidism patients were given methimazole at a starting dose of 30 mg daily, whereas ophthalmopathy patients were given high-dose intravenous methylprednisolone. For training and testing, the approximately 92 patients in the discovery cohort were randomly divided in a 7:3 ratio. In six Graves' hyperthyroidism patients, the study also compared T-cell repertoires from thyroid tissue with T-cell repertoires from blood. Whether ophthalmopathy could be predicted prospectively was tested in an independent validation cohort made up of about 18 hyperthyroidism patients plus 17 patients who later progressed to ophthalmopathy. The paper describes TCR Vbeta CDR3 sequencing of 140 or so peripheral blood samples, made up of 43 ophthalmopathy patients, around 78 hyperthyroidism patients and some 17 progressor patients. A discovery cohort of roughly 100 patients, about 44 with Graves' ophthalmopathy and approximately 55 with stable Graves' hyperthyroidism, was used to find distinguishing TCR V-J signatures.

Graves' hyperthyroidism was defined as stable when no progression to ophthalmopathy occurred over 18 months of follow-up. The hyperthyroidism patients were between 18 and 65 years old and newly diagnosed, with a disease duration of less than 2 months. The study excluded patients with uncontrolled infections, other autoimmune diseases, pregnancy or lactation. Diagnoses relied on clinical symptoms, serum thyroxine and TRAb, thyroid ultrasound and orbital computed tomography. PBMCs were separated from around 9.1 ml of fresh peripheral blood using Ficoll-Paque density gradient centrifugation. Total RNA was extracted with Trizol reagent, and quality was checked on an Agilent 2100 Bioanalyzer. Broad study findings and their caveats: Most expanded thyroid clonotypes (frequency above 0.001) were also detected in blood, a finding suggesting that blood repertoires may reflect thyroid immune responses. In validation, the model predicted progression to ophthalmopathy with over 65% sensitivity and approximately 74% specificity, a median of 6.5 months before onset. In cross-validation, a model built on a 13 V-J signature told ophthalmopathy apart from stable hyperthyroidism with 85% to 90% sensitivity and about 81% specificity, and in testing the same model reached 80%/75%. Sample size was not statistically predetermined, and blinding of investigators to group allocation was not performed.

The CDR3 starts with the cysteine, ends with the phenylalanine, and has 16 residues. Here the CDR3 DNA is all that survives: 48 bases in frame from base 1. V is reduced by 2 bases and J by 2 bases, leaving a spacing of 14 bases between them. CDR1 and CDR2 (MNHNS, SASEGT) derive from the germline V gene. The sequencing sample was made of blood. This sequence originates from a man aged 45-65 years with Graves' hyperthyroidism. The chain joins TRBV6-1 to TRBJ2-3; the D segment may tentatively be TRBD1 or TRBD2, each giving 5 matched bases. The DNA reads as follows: TGTGCCAGCAGTGAAAGGGGAGCGGAATCCACAGATACGCAGTATTTT. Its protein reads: CASSERGAESTDTQYF.